A single count supports the clone carrying this T cell receptor (beta chain). The sample comes from a study of blood T cell repertoires in COVID-19. V gave up 3 bases and J gave up 0 bases, with 13 bases separating them. This CDR3 comprises 15 residues. CDR1 and CDR2 from the germline V gene are SGHRS and YFSETQ. Original processing methods: Amplifying reference gene primers gave estimates of nucleated cell counts. Using immunoSEQ multiplex PCR, the repertoire was profiled, and TCRdb retains in-frame clones only, with some absent. The V and J calls and clone size were taken over from that table, and D and trimming were inferred from the DNA. The data contain nearly 350,000 clones, around 87% of them seen just once; the ten biggest clones take up under 6.5%.

This sequence originates from a woman in her 50s with COVID-19, enrolled during active disease. The sample taken for sequencing was peripheral blood. The chain has TRBV5-1 and TRBJ2-7; D is undetermined. CDR3 DNA: TGCGCCAGCAGCTCTTTACGAGGCCTCTCCTACGAGCAGTACTTC. Translated, it gives CASSSLRGLSYEQYF. The whole variable domain, filled in from reference TRBV5-1 and TRBJ2-7, reads KAGVTQTPRYLIKTRGQQVTLSCSPISGHRSVSWYQQTPGQGLQFLFEYFSETQRNKGNFPGRFSGRQFSNSRSEMNVSTLELGDSALYLCASSSLRGLSYEQYFGPGTRLTVT.